This TCR beta chain was found in a study of tissue T cells after allogeneic stem cell transplantation. Produced via immunoSEQ multiplex PCR; TCRdb's table is partial and in-frame only. The data show more than 7,000 clones, 45% to 65% seen once. Broader study findings: TCR repertoires tracked anatomic similarity, regardless of disease or transplant status.

Noted time point: mouse harvest day 7 after allogeneic transplant. Each mouse received 10^7 T-cell-depleted marrow cells plus 10^6 splenic CD5+ T cells by tail vein. B6 (H2b) cells into BALB/c (H2d) mice; tissues taken at day 7 or 14. This clone was observed once. Its antigen is undetermined. Gene names are mouse gene names. The read ends 1 residue early relative to the CDR3; the germline J gene fills the gap. CDR3 length: 16 residues. The ends lost 1 base at V and 0 bases at J; junction bases unmatched: 5. Germline CDR1 reads NNHNN; CDR2 reads SYGAGS (reference sequence). Material for sequencing was gut tissue. The V gene is TRBV13-2, the J gene TRBJ2-4, with 7 bases fitting TRBD2. The receptor comes from a female BALB/c mouse given C57BL/6 T cells with graft-versus-host disease after an allogeneic hematopoietic cell transplant. CDR3 DNA (partial): TGTGCCAGCGGTGATCCCGACTGGGAGAGTCAAAACACCTTGTAC. Translating gives CASGDPDWESQNTLY. The entire CDR3 protein is CASGDPDWESQNTLYF.